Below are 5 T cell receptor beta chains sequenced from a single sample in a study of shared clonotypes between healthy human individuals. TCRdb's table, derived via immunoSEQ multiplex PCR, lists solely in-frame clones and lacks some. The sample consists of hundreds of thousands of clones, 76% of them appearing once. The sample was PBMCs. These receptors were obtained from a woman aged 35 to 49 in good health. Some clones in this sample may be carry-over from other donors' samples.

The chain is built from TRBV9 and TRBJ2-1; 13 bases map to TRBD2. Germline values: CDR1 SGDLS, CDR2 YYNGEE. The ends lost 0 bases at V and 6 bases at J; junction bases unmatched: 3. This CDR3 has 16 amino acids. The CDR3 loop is CASSVDGLAGANEQFF. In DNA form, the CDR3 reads TGTGCCAGCAGCGTAGATGGACTAGCGGGGGCCAATGAGCAGTTCTTC.

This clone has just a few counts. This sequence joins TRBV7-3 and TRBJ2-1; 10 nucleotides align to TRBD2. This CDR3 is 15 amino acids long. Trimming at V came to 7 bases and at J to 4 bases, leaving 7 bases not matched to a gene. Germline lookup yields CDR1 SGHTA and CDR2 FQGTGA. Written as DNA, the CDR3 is TGTGCCAGCACCTCAGCGGGAGGGGGGTACAATGAGCAGTTCTTC. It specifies CASTSAGGGYNEQFF.

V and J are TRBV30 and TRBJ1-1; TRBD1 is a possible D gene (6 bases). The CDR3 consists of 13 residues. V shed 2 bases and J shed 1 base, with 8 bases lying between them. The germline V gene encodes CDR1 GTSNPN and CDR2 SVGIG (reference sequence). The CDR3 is CAWSKQGNTEAFF. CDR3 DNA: TGTGCCTGGAGTAAACAGGGGAACACTGAAGCTTTCTTT.

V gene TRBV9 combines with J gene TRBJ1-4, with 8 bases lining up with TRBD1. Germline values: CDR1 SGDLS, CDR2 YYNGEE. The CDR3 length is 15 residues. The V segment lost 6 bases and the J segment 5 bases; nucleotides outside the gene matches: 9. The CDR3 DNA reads TGTGCCAGCAACAGGGGGGGCGACAAGAATGAAAAACTGTTTTTT. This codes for CASNRGGDKNEKLFF. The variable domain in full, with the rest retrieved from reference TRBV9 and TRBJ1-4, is DSGVTQTPKHLITATGQRVTLRCSPRSGDLSVYWYQQSLDQGLQFLIQYYNGEERAKGNILERFSAQQFPDLHSELNLSSLELGDSALYFCASNRGGDKNEKLFFGSGTQLSVL.

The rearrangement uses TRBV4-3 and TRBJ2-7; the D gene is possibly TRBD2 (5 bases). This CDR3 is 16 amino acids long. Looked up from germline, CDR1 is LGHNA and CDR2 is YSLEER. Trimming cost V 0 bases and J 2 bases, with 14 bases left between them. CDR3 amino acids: CASSQEGQRPAYEQYF. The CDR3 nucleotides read TGCGCCAGCAGCCAAGAGGGTCAGCGGCCCGCCTACGAGCAGTACTTC.